Described below is a single T cell receptor (beta chain) sequence and its context. Its recognized antigen is unknown. One base away there is no much larger clone; base qualities are not given. TCRbeta CDR3 regions were amplified from genomic DNA by means of the immunoSEQ Assay, a bias-controlled multiplex PCR. The original methods were these. Nucleated cell counts per sample were estimated from amplification of reference gene primers within the assay. To quantify the absolute abundance of each unique TCRbeta CDR3 rearrangement, sequence reads were collapsed and filtered. Productive Simpson clonality was computed per sample as the square root of Simpson's diversity index over productive rearrangements. As stored in TCRdb, this immuneACCESS dataset retains in-frame rearrangements with V and J assigned. A fraction of the clones does not appear; measured against another copy, unresolved V genes explain less than half of the discrepancy, and the remainder lacks a known reason. V and J calls plus clone size are reproduced from that table; the DNA served to infer D and trimming. The sample table contains 87,000 or so clones; only one count was recorded for around 87% of them. 4.9% of the sample goes to the ten largest clones.

The sample originates from a study of blood T cell repertoires in COVID-19 (dated by TCRdb to between 2020 and 2021). Some background on the complete study: Samples covering the acute and convalescent phases of COVID-19 were provided by collaborators in the United States, Italy and Spain. The material from the prospective study consisted of cDNA or gDNA derived from T cells, B-cell-depleted T cells, or PBMCs. Subjects who had been exposed to COVID-19, were actively infected with it, or had recovered from it provided the deeply sampled blood TCRbeta repertoires that made up the dataset. The repertoires were released in a freely available public database meant as a resource for research on the immune response to SARS-CoV-2. The samples were drawn from the first 160 participants of the ongoing ImmuneRACE study and from over a thousand subjects provided by 6 global collaborators. The sample metadata nearly always contained a de-identified subject ID, COVID-19 status, age in years and sex. Where available, HLA class I and class II types were taken from metadata supplied by the sample provider and were not determined by assay-based typing. Beyond this particular receptor, the publication reports: Clinical and demographic metadata were provided uncurated, with the amount varying by source and participant.

The CDR3 runs 16 residues from the cysteine to the phenylalanine. Only CDR3 DNA remains: 48 bases, in frame from the first base. CDR1 and CDR2 are read off the germline V gene as MNHEY and SVGAGI. At the junction V is shortened by 4 bases and J by 4 bases; bases outside the gene matches: 12. Collaborating institutions collected whole blood in K2EDTA tubes following their own protocols. For TCRbeta analysis, collaborators shipped samples as frozen whole blood, isolated PBMCs, or DNA extracted from either of those sample types. The chain couples TRBV6-5 to TRBJ1-1, and TRBD1 aligns with 7 junction nucleotides. The sequence was obtained from a woman older than 75 with acute or convalescent COVID-19. Sequencing was done on a sample of peripheral blood. The encoded CDR3 is CASSWGKGQTPTEAFF. The bases are TGTGCCAGCAGTTGGGGGAAGGGACAGACACCCACTGAAGCTTTCTTT.